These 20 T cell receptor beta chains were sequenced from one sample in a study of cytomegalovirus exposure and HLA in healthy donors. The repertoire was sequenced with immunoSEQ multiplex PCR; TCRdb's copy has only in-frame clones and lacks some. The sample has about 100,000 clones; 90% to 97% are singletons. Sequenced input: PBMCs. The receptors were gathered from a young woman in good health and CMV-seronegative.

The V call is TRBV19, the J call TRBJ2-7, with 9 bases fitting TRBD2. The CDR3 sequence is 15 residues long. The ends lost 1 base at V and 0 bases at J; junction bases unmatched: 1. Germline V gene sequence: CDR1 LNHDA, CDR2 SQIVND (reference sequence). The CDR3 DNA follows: TGTGCCAGTAGTATAGTAGCGGGGGTCTCCTACGAGCAGTACTTC. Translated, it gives CASSIVAGVSYEQYF. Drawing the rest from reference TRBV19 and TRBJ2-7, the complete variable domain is DGGITQSPKYLFRKEGQNVTLSCEQNLNHDAMYWYRQDPGQGLRLIYYSQIVNDFQKGDIAEGYSVSREKKESFPLTVTSAQKNPTAFYLCASSIVAGVSYEQYFGPGTRLTVT.

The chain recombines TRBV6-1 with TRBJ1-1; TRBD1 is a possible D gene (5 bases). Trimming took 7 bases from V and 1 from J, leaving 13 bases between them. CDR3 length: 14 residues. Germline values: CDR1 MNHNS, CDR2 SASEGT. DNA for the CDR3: TGTGCCAGCAACAACATTCAGGGGAACACTGAAGCTTTCTTT. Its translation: CASNNIQGNTEAFF.

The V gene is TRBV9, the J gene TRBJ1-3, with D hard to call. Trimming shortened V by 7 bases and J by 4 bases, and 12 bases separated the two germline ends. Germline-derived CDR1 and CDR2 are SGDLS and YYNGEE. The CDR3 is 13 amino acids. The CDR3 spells CASGRLKGNTIYF. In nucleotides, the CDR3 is TGTGCCAGCGGCAGACTGAAGGGAAACACCATATATTTT.

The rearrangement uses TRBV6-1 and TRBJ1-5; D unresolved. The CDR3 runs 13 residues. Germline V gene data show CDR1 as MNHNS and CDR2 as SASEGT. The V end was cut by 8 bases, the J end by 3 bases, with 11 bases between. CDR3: CASGTEHNQPQHF. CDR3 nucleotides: TGTGCCAGCGGAACAGAGCACAATCAGCCCCAGCATTTT.

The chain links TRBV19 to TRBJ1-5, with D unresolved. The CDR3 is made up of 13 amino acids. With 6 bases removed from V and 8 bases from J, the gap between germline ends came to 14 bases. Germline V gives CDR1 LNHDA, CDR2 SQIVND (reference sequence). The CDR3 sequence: CASSGRWGEPQHF. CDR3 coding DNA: TGTGCCAGTAGCGGACGTTGGGGAGAGCCCCAGCATTTT. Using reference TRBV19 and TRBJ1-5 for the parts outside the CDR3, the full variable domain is DGGITQSPKYLFRKEGQNVTLSCEQNLNHDAMYWYRQDPGQGLRLIYYSQIVNDFQKGDIAEGYSVSREKKESFPLTVTSAQKNPTAFYLCASSGRWGEPQHFGDGTRLSIL.

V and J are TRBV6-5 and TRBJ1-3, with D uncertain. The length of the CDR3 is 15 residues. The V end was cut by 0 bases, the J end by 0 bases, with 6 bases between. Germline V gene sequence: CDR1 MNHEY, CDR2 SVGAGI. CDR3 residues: CASSYSISSGNTIYF. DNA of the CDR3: TGTGCCAGCAGTTACTCGATTAGCTCTGGAAACACCATATATTTT.

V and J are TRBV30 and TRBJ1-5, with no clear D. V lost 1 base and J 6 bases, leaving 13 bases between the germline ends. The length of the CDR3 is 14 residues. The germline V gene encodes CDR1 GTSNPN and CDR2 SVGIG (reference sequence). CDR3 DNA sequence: TGTGCCTGGAGTGGTGGAGGAACACCTCAGCCCCAGCATTTT. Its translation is CAWSGGGTPQPQHF.

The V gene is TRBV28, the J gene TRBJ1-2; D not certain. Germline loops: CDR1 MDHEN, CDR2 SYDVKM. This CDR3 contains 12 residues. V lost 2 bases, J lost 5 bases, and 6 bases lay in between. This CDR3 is CASSLNLYGYTF. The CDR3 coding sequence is TGTGCCAGCAGTTTAAACCTATATGGCTACACCTTC.

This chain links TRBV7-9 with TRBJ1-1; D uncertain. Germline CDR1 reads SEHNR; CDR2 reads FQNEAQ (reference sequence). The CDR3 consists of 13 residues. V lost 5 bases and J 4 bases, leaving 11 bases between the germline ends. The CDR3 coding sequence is TGTGCCAGCAGCCGAGTTGAGGCCACTGAAGCTTTCTTT. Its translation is CASSRVEATEAFF.

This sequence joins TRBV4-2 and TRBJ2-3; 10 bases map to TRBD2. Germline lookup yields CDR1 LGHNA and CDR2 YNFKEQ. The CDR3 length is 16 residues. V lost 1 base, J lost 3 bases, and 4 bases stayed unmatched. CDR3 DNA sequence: TGTGCCAGCAGCCAAGGTCAGGGACTAGCGACAGATACGCAGTATTTT. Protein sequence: CASSQGQGLATDTQYF.

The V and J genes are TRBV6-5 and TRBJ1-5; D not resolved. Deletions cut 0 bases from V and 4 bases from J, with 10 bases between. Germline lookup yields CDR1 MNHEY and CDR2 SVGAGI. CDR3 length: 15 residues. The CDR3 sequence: CASSYSRESNQPQHF. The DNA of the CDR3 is TGTGCCAGCAGTTACTCTAGAGAGAGTAATCAGCCCCAGCATTTT.

CDR3 bases: TGTGCCAGCAGCCTCATGGGACTTTCGGGCGAGCAGTACTTC. Translating it yields CASSLMGLSGEQYF. This chain joins TRBV4-2 and TRBJ2-7; D is perhaps TRBD2 (6 bases). Germline V gene lookup returns CDR1 LGHNA and CDR2 YNFKEQ. This CDR3 spans 14 amino acids. V lost 4 bases, J lost 6 bases, and 16 bases lay in between.

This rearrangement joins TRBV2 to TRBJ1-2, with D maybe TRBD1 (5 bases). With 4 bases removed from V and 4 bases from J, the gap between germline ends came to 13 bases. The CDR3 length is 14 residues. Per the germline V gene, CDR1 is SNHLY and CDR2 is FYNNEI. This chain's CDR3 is CASSVRGRTYGYTF. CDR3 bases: TGTGCCAGCAGTGTCCGGGGGAGAACCTATGGCTACACCTTC. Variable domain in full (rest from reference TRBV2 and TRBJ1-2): EPEVTQTPSHQVTQMGQEVILRCVPISNHLYFYWYRQILGQKVEFLVSFYNNEISEKSEIFDDQFSVERPDGSNFTLKIRSTKLEDSAMYFCASSVRGRTYGYTFGSGTRLTVV.

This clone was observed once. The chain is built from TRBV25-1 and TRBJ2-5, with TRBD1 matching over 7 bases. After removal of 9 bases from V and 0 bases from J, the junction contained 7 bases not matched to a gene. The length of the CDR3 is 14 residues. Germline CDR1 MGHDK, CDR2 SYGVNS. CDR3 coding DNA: TGTGCCAGTACAGGGGTAAATCACCAAGAGACCCAGTACTTC. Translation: CASTGVNHQETQYF.

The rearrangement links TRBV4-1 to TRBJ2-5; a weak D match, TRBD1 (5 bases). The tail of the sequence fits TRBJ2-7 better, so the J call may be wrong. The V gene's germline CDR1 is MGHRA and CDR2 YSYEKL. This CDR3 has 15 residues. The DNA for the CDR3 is TGCGCCAGCAGCCTCACGCCGACAGTCAGCTACGAGCAGTACTTC. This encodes CASSLTPTVSYEQYF.

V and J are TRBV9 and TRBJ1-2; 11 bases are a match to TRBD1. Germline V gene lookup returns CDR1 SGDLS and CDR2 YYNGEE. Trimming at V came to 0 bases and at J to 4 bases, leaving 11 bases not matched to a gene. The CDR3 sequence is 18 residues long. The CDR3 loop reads CASSVGTGGAPLTYGYTF. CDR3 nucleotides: TGTGCCAGCAGCGTAGGGACAGGGGGCGCACCCTTAACCTATGGCTACACCTTC.

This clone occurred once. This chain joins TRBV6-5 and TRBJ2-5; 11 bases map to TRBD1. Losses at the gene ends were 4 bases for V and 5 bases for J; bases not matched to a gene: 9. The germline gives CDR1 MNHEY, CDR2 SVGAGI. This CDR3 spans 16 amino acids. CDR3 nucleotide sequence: TGTGCCAGCAGTTCCATCCGGGACAGGGGGAGGGAGACCCAGTACTTC. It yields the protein CASSSIRDRGRETQYF.

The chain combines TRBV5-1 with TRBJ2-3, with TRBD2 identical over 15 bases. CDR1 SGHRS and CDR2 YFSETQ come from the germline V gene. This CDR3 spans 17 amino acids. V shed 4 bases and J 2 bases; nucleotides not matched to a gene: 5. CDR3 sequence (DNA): TGCGCCAGCAGCCATGGACTAGCGGGGGGGTACACAGATACGCAGTATTTT. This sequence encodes CASSHGLAGGYTDTQYF.

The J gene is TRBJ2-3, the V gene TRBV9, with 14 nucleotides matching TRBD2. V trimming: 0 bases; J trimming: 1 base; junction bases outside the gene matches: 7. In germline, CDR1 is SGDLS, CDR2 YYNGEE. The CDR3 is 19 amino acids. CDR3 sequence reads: CASSVATTSGGVRTDTQYF. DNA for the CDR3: TGTGCCAGCAGCGTAGCTACGACTAGCGGGGGGGTACGCACAGATACGCAGTATTTT. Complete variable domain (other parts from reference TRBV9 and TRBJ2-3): DSGVTQTPKHLITATGQRVTLRCSPRSGDLSVYWYQQSLDQGLQFLIQYYNGEERAKGNILERFSAQQFPDLHSELNLSSLELGDSALYFCASSVATTSGGVRTDTQYFGPGTRLTVL.

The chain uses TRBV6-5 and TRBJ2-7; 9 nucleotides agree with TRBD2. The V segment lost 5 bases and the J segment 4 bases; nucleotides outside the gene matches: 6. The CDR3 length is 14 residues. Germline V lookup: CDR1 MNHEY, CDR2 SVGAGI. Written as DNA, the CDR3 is TGTGCCAGCAGTAGGAGCGGGGGGACGTACGAGCAGTACTTC. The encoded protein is CASSRSGGTYEQYF.